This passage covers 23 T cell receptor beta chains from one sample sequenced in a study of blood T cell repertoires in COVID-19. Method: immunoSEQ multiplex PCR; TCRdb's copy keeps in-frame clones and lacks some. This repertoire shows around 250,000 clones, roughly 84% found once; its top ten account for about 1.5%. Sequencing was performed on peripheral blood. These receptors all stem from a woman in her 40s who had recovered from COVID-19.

CDR3 nucleotide sequence: TGTGCCAGCAGCCAAGATAGCGGTCCCTACGAGCAGTACTTC. Translated: CASSQDSGPYEQYF. The J gene is TRBJ2-7, the V gene TRBV3-1 (or the pseudogene TRBV3-2); the D gene is possibly TRBD2 (6 bases). Germline CDR1 reads LGHDT; CDR2 reads YNNKEL (reference sequence). The V gene lost 0 bases and the J gene lost 2 bases, with 8 bases spanning the gap. The CDR3 sequence is 14 residues long.

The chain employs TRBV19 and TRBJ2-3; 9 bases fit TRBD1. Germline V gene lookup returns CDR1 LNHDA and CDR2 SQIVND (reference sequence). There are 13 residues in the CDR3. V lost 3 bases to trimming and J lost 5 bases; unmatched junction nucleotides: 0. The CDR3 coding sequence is TGTGCCAGTAGTATGACAGGGGGAGATACGCAGTATTTT. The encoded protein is CASSMTGGDTQYF. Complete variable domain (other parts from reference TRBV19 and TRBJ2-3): DGGITQSPKYLFRKEGQNVTLSCEQNLNHDAMYWYRQDPGQGLRLIYYSQIVNDFQKGDIAEGYSVSREKKESFPLTVTSAQKNPTAFYLCASSMTGGDTQYFGPGTRLTVL.

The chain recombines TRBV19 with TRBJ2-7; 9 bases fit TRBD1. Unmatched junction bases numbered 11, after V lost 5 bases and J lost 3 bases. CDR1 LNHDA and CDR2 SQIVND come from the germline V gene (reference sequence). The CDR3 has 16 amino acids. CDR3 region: CASSALPGQGIYEQYF. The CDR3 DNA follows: TGTGCCAGTAGTGCACTGCCGGGACAGGGAATCTACGAGCAGTACTTC.

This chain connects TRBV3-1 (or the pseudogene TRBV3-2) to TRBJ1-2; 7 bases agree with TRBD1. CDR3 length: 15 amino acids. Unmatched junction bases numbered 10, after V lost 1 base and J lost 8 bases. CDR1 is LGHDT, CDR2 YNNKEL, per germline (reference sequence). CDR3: CASSQVGQPTKGYTF. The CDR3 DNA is TGTGCCAGCAGCCAAGTGGGACAGCCCACGAAAGGCTACACCTTC.

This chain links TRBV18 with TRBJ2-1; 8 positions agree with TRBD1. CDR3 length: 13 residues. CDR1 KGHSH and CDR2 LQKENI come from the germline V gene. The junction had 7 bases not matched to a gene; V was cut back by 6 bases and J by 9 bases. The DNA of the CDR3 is TGTGCCAGCTCCGATCCGGACAGGGTTGAGCAGTTCTTC. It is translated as CASSDPDRVEQFF.

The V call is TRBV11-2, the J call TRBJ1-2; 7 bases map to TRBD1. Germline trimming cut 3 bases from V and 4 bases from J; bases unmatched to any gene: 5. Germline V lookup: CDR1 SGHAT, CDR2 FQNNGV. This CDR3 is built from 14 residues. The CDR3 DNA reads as TGTGCCAGCAGCTTTAAGACAGGGCGCTATGGCTACACCTTC. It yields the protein CASSFKTGRYGYTF.

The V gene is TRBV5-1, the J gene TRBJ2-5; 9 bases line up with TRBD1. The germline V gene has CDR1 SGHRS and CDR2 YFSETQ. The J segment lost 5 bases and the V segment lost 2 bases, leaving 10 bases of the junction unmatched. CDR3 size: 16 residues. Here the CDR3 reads CASSFTGGVATETQYF. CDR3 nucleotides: TGCGCCAGCAGCTTTACAGGGGGCGTAGCGACCGAGACCCAGTACTTC.

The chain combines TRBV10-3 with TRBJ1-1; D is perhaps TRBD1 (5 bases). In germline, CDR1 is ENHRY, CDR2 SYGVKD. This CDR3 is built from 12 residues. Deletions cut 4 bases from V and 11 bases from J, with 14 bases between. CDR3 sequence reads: CAISVEGWGAFF. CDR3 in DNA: TGTGCCATCAGTGTGGAAGGTTGGGGCGCTTTCTTT.

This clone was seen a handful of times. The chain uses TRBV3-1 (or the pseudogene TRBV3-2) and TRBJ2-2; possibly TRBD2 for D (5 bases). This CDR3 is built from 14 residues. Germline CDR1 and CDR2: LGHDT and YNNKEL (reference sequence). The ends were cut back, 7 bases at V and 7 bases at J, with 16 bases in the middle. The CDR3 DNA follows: TGTGCCAGCAACTTACTAGAACGAGGCGGGGAGCTGTTTTTT. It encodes CASNLLERGGELFF.

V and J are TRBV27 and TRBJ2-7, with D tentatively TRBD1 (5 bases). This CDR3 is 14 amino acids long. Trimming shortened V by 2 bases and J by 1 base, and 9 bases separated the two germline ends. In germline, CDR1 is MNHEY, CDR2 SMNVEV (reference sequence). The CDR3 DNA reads TGTGCCAGCAGTTTAATCGACAGTTCCTACGAGCAGTACTTC. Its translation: CASSLIDSSYEQYF.

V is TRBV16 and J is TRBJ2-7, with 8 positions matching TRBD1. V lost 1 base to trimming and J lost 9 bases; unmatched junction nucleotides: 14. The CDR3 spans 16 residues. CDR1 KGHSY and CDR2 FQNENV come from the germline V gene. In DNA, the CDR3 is TGTGCCAGCAGCCAATACTATCAGGGACAGGAACTCGGGCAGTACTTC. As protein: CASSQYYQGQELGQYF.

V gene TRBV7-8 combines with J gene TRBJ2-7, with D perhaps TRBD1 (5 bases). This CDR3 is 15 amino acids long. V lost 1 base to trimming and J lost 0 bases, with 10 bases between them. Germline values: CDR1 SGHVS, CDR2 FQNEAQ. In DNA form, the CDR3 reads TGTGCCAGCAGCTTAGGCCCTGGGGCCTCCTACGAGCAGTACTTC. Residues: CASSLGPGASYEQYF.

The CDR3 DNA follows: TGTGCCAGCAGGCGGGGCGGGGGGGCCGGTAATGAGCAGTTCTTC. It translates to CASRRGGGAGNEQFF. V is TRBV6-6 and J is TRBJ2-1; 9 bases are a match to TRBD2. Germline CDR1 and CDR2: MNHNY and SVGAGI (reference sequence). CDR3 length: 15 residues. V was clipped by 6 bases and J by 7 bases; unmatched bases: 10.

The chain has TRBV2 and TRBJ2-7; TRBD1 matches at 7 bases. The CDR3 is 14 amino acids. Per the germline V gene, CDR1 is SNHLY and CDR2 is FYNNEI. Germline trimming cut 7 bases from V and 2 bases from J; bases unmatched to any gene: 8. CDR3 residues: CASTYGDRTYEQYF. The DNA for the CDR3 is TGTGCCAGCACCTATGGGGACAGAACCTACGAGCAGTACTTC.

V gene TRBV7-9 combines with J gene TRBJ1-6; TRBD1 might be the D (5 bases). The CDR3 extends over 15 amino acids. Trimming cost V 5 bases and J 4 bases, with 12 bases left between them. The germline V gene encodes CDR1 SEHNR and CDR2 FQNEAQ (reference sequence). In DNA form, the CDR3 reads TGTGCCAGCAGCCCCCCGACAGAATATAATTCACCCCTCCACTTT. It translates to CASSPPTEYNSPLHF.

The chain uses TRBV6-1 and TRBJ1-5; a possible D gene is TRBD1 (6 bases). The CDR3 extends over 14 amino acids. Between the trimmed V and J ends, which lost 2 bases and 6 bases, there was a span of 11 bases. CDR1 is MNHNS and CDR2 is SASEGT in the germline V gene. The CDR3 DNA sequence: TGTGCCAGCAGTGAAAATTGGGGGCCTCAGCCCCAGCATTTT. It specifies CASSENWGPQPQHF.

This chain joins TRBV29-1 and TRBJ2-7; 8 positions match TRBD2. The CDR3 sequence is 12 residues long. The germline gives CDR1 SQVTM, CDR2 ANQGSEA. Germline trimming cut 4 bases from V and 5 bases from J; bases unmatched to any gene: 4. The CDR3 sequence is CSVAAGGNEQYF. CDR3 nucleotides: TGCAGCGTTGCCGCGGGGGGAAACGAGCAGTACTTC.

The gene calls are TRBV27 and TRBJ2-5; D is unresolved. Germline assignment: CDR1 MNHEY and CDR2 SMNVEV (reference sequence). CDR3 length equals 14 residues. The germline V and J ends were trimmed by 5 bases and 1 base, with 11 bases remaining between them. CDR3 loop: CASSPSRVQETQYF. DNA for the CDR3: TGTGCCAGCAGTCCATCCCGCGTCCAAGAGACCCAGTACTTC.

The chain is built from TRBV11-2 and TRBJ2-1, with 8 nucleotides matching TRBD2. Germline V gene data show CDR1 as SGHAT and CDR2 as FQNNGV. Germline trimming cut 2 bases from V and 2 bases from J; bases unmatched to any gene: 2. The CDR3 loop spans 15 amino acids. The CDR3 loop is CASSLRRGAYNEQFF. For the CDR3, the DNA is TGTGCCAGCAGCTTAAGGCGGGGGGCCTACAATGAGCAGTTCTTC.

In nucleotides, the CDR3 is TGTGCCAGCAGTAAGACAGCCTCTGGAAACACCATATATTTT. The encoded protein is CASSKTASGNTIYF. V is TRBV28 and J is TRBJ1-3, with D tentatively TRBD1 (5 bases). CDR1 and CDR2 (germline): MDHEN, SYDVKM. Trimming removed 5 bases from V and 0 bases from J, with 8 bases in between. This CDR3 has 14 amino acids.

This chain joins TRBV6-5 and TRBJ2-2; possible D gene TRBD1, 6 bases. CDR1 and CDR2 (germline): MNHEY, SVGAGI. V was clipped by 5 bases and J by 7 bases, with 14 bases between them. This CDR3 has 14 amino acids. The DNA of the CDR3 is TGTGCCAGCAGTCAACAGGGTGTGGGCGGGGAGCTGTTTTTT. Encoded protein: CASSQQGVGGELFF.

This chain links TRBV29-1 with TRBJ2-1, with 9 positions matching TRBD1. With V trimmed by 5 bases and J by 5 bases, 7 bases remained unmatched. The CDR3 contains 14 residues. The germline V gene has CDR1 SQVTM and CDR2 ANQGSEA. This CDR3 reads CSVQTGGFDNEQFF. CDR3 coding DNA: TGCAGCGTTCAGACAGGGGGTTTCGACAATGAGCAGTTCTTC.

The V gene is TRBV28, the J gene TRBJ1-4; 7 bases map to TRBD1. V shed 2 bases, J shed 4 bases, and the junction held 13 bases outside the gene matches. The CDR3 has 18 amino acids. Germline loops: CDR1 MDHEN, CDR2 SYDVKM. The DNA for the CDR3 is TGTGCCAGCAGTTTACTCAGACTTAGGGACAGCGTTAATGAAAAACTGTTTTTT. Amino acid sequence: CASSLLRLRDSVNEKLFF.